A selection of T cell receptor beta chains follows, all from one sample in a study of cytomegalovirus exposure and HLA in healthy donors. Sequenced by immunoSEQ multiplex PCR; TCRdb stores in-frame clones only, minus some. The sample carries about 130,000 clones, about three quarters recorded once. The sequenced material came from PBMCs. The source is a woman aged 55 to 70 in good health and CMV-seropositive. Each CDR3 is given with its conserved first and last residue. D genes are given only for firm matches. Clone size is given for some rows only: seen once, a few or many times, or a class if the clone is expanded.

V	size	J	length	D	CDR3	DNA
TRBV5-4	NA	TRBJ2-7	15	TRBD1	CASSYPGTGGAEQYF	TGTGCCAGCAGTTACCCCGGGACAGGGGGCGCCGAGCAGTACTTC
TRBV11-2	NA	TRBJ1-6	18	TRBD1	CASSPRVGLGQGESPLHF	TGTGCCAGCAGCCCCCGGGTCGGGTTGGGACAGGGAGAATCACCCCTCCACTTT
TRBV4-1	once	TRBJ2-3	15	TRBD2	CASSPGEGISDTQYF	TGCGCCAGCAGCCCGGGGGAGGGCATCTCAGATACGCAGTATTTT
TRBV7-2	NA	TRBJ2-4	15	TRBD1	CASSVGGELKNIQYF	TGTGCCAGCAGCGTAGGGGGCGAATTGAAAAACATTCAGTACTTC
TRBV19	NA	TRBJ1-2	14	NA	CASRPRDSNYGYTF	TGTGCCAGCAGGCCTCGGGATTCAAACTATGGCTACACCTTC
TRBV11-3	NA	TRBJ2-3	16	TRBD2	CASSLGRTSDTDTQYF	TGTGCCAGCAGCTTAGGGAGGACTAGCGACACAGATACGCAGTATTTT
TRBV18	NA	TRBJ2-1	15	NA	CASSPAMTVYNEQFF	TGTGCCAGCTCACCCGCCATGACAGTCTACAATGAGCAGTTCTTC
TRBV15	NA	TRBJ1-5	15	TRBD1	CATSREGQGNQPQHF	TGTGCCACCAGCAGAGAGGGACAGGGCAATCAGCCCCAGCATTTT
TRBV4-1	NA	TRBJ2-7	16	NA	CASSYNAGPTSYEQYF	TGCGCCAGCAGCTATAACGCGGGACCGACGTCCTACGAGCAGTACTTC
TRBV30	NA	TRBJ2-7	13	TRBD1	CAWSGTGSYEQYF	TGTGCCTGGAGTGGGACAGGGTCCTACGAGCAGTACTTC
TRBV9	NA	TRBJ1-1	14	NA	CASSVGGSNTEAFF	TGTGCCAGCAGCGTAGGGGGCAGCAACACTGAAGCTTTCTTT
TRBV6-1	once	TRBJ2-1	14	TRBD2	CASTYGTNYNEQFF	TGTGCCAGCACTTATGGGACTAACTACAATGAGCAGTTCTTC
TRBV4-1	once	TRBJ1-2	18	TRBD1	CASSQGGQGRLAHGGYTF	TGCGCCAGCAGCCAAGGAGGACAGGGGAGGCTGGCCCATGGTGGCTACACCTTC
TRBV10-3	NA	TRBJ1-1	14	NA	CAISHPGMNTEAFF	TGTGCCATCAGTCATCCGGGGATGAACACTGAAGCTTTCTTT
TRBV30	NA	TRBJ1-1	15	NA	CAWRGGGGWNTEAFF	TGTGCCTGGAGGGGGGGAGGGGGTTGGAACACTGAAGCTTTCTTT
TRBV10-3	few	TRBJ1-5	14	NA	CAISERGGNQPQHF	TGTGCCATCAGTGAACGAGGCGGCAATCAGCCCCAGCATTTT
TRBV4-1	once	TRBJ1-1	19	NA	CASGQSGTGWFNGDTEAFF	TGCGCCAGCGGCCAATCAGGTACAGGGTGGTTTAATGGGGACACTGAAGCTTTCTTT
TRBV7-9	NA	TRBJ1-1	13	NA	CASSLVGEAEAFF	TGTGCCAGCAGCTTAGTAGGGGAGGCTGAAGCTTTCTTT